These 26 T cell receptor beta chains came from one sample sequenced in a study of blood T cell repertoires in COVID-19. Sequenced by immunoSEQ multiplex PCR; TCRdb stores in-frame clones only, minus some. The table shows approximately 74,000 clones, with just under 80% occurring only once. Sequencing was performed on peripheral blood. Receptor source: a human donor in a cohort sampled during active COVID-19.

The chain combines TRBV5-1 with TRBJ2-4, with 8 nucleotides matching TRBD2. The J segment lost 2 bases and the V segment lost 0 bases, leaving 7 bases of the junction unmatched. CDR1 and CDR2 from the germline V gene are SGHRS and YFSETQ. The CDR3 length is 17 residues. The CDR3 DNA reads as TGCGCCAGCAGCTTGGCGGGGGGGCGGGTACCCAAAAACATTCAGTACTTC. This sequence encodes CASSLAGGRVPKNIQYF.

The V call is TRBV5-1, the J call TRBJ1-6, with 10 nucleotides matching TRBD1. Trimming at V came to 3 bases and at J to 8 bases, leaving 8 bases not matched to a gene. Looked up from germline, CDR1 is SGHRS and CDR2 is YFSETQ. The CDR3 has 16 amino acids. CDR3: CASSSQGQGLDSPLHF. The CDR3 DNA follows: TGCGCCAGCAGCTCGCAGGGACAGGGGTTAGATTCACCCCTCCACTTT.

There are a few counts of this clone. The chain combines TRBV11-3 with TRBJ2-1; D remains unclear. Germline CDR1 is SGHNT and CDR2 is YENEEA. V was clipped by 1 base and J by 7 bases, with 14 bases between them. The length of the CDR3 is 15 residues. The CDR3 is CASSLGHALGNEQFF. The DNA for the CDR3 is TGTGCCAGCAGCTTAGGACACGCCTTGGGTAATGAGCAGTTCTTC.

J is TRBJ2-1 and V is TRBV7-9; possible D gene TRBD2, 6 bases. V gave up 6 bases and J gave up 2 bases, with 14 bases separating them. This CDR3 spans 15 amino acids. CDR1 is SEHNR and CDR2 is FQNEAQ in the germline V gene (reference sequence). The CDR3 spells CASRVSGPTYNEQFF. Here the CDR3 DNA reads TGTGCCAGCAGGGTTAGCGGACCGACCTACAATGAGCAGTTCTTC.

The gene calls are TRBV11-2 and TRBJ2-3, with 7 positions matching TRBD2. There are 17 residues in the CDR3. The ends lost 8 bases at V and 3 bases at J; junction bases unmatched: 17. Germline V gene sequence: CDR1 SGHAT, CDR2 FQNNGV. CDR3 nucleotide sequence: TGTGCCAGCTTCACGCCTCGGGCGGGAGCTGGGACAGATACGCAGTATTTT. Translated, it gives CASFTPRAGAGTDTQYF.

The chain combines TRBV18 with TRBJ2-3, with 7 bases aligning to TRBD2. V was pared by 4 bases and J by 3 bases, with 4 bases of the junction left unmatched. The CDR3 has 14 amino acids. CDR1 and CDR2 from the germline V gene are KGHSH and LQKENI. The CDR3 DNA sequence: TGTGCCAGCTCACTGGCGGGGGATACAGATACGCAGTATTTT. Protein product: CASSLAGDTDTQYF.

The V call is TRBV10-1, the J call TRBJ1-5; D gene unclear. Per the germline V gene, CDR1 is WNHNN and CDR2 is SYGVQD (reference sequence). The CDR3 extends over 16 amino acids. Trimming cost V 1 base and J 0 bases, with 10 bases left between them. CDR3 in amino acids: CASSEFPGNSNQPQHF. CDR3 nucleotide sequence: TGCGCCAGCAGTGAGTTCCCGGGAAATAGCAATCAGCCCCAGCATTTT.

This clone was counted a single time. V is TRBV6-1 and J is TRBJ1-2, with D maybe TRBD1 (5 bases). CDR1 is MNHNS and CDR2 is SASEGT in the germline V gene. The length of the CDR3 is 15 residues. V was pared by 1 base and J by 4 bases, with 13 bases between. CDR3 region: CASSEGLGDSYGYTF. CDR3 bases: TGTGCCAGCAGTGAAGGACTAGGGGATAGCTATGGCTACACCTTC.

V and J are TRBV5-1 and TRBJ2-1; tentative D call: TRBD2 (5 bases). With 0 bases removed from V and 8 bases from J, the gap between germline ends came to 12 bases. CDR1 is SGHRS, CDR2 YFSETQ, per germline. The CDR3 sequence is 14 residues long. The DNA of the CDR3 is TGCGCCAGCAGCTTGGCCCGTGCGAGGGATGAGCAGTTCTTC. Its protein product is CASSLARARDEQFF.

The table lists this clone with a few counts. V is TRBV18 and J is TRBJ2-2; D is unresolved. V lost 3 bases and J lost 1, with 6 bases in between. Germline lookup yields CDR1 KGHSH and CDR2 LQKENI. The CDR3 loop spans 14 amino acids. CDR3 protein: CASSPTRNTGELFF. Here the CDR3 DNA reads TGTGCCAGCTCACCGACAAGGAACACCGGGGAGCTGTTTTTT.

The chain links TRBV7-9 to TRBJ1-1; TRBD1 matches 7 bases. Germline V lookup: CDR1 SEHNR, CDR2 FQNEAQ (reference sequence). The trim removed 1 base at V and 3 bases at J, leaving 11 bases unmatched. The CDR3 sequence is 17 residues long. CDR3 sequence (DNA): TGTGCCAGCAGCTTAGGGTGGGACAGCCGGAGGGACACTGAAGCTTTCTTT. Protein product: CASSLGWDSRRDTEAFF.

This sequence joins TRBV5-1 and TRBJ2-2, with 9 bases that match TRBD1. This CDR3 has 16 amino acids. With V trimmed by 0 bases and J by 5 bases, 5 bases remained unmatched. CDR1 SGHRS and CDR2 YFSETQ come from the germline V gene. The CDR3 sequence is CASSLAWTGETGELFF. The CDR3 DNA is TGCGCCAGCAGCTTGGCCTGGACAGGGGAAACCGGGGAGCTGTTTTTT.

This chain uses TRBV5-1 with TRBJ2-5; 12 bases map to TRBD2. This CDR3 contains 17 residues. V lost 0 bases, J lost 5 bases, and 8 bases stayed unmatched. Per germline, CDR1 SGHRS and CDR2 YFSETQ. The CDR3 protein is CASSLGASGGAEETQYF. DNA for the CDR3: TGCGCCAGCAGCTTGGGGGCTAGCGGGGGGGCCGAGGAGACCCAGTACTTC.

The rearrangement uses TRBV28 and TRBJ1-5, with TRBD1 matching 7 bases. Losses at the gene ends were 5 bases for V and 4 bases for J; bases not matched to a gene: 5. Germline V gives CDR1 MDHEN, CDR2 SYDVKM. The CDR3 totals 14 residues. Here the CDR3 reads CASSPPGGNQPQHF. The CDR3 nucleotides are TGTGCCAGCAGTCCCCCAGGGGGAAATCAGCCCCAGCATTTT.

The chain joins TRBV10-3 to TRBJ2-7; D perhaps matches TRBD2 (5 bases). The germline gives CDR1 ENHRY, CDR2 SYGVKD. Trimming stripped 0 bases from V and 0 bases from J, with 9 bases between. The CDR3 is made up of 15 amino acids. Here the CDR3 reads CAISESAANSYEQYF. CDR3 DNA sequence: TGTGCCATCAGTGAGTCAGCGGCGAACTCCTACGAGCAGTACTTC.

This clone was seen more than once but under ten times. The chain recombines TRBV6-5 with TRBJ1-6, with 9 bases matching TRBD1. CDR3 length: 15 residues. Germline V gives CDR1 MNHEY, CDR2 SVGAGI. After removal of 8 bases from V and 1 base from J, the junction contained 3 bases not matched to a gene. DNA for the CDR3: TGTGCCAGCGCACAGGGGGCATCCTATAATTCACCCCTCCACTTT. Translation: CASAQGASYNSPLHF.

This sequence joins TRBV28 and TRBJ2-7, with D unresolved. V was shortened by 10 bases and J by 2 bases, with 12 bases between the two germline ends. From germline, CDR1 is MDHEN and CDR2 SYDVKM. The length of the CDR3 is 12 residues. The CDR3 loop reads CATTNSPYEQYF. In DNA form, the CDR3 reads TGTGCCACGACAAATTCCCCCTACGAGCAGTACTTC.

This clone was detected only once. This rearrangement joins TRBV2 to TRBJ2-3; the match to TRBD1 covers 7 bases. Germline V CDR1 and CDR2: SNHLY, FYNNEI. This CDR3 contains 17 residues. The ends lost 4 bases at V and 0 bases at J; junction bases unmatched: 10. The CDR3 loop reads CASSGQGRTYSTDTQYF. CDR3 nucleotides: TGTGCCAGCAGTGGACAGGGTAGAACATATAGCACAGATACGCAGTATTTT.

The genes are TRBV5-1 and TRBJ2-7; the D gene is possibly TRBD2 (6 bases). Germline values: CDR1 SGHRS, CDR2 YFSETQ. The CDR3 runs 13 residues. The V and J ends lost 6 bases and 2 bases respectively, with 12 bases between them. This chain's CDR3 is CASTDTSPYEQYF. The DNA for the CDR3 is TGCGCCAGCACCGACACTAGCCCCTACGAGCAGTACTTC. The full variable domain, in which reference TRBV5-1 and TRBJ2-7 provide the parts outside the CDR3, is KAGVTQTPRYLIKTRGQQVTLSCSPISGHRSVSWYQQTPGQGLQFLFEYFSETQRNKGNFPGRFSGRQFSNSRSEMNVSTLELGDSALYLCASTDTSPYEQYFGPGTRLTVT.

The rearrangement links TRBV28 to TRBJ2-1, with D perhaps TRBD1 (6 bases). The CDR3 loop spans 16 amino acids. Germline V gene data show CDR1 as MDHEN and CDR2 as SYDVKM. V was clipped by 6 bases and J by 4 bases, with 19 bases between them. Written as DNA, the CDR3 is TGTGCCAGCAGAGGGCATAAGGGGGATAAATACAATGAGCAGTTCTTC. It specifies CASRGHKGDKYNEQFF.

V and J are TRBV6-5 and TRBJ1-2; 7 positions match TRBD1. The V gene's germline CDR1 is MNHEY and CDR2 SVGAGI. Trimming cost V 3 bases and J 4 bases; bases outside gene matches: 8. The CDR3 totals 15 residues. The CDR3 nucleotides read TGTGCCAGCAGTTATTCGACAGGGTCGGGCTATGGCTACACCTTC. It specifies CASSYSTGSGYGYTF.

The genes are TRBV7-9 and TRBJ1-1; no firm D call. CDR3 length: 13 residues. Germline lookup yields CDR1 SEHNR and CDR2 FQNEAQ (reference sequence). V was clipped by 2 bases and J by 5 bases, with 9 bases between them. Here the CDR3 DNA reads TGTGCCAGCAGCTTACTACCCGGGACTGAAGCTTTCTTT. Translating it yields CASSLLPGTEAFF.

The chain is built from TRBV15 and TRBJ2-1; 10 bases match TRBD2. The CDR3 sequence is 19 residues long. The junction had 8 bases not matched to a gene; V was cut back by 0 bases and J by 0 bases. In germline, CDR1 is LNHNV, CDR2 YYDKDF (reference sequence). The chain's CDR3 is CATSRDSPLAGSSYNEQFF. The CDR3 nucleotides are TGTGCCACCAGCAGAGATAGTCCACTAGCGGGGAGCTCCTACAATGAGCAGTTCTTC.

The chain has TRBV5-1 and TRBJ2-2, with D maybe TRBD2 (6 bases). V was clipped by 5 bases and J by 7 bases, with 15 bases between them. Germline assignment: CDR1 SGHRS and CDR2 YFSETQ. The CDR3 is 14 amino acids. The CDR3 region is CASRLLGTGGELFF. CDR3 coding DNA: TGCGCCAGCAGACTATTAGGGACTGGCGGGGAGCTGTTTTTT. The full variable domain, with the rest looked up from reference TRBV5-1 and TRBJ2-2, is KAGVTQTPRYLIKTRGQQVTLSCSPISGHRSVSWYQQTPGQGLQFLFEYFSETQRNKGNFPGRFSGRQFSNSRSEMNVSTLELGDSALYLCASRLLGTGGELFFGEGSRLTVL.

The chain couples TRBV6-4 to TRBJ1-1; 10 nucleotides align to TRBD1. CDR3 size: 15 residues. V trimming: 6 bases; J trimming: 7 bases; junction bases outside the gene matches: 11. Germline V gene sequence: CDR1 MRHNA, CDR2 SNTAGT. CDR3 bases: TGTGCCAGCAGGGACAGGGGGTCGTTTGGAGATGAAGCTTTCTTT. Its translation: CASRDRGSFGDEAFF.

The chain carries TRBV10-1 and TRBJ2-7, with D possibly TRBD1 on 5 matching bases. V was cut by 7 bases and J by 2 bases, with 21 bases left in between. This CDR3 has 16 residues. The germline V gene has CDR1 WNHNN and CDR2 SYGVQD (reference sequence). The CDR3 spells CASTPGHCLGAYEQYF. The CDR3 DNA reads TGCGCCAGCACCCCTGGACACTGCCTAGGAGCCTACGAGCAGTACTTC.